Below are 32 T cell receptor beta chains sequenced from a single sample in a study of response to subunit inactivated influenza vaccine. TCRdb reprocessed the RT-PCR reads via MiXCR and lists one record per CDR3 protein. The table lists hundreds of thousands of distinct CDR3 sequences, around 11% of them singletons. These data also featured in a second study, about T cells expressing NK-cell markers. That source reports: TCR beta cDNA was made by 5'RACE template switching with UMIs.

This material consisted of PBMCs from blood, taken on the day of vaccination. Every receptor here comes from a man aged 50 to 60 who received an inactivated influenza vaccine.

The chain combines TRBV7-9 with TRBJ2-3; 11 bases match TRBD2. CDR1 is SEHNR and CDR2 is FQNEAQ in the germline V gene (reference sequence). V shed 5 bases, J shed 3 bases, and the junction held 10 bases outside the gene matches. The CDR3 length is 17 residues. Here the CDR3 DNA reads TGTGCCAGCAGCCCCTCCCGACTAGCGGGGAAGACAGATACGCAGTATTTT. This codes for CASSPSRLAGKTDTQYF.

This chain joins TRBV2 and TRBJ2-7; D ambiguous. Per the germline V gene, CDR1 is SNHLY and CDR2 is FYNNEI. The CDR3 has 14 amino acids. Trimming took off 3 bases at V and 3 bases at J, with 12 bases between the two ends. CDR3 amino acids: CASSDPPIDYEQYF. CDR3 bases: TGTGCCAGCAGTGACCCCCCCATCGACTACGAGCAGTACTTC.

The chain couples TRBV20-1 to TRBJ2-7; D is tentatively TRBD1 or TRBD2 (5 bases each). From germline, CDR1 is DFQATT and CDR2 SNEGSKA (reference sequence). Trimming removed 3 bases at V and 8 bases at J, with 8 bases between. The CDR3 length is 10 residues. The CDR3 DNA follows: TGCAGTGCTAGGGGGGAACAGCAGTACTTC. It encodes CSARGEQQYF.

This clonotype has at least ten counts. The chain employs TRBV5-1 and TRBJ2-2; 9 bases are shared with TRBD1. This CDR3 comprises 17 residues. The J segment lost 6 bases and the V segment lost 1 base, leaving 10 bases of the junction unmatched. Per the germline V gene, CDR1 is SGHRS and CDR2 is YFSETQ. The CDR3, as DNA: TGCGCCAGCAGCTTGAAAACCGGGACAGGGACGGCCGGGGAGCTGTTTTTT. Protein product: CASSLKTGTGTAGELFF.

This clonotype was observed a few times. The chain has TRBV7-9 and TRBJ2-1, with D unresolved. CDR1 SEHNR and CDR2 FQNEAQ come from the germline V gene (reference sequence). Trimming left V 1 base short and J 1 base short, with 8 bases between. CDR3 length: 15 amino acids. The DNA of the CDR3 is TGTGCCAGCAGCTTAGTCTGGCGGTCCTACAATGAGCAGTTCTTC. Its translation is CASSLVWRSYNEQFF. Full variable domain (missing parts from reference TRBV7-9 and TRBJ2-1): DTGVSQNPRHKITKRGQNVTFRCDPISEHNRLYWYRQTLGQGPEFLTYFQNEAQLEKSRLLSDRFSAERPKGSFSTLEIQRTEQGDSAMYLCASSLVWRSYNEQFFGPGTRLTVL.

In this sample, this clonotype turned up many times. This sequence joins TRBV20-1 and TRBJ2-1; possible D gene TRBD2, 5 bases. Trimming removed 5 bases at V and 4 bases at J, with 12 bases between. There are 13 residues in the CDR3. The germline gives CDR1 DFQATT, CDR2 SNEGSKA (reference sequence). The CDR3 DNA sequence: TGCAGTGCTTGGGCCGGCGGGTACAATGAGCAGTTCTTC. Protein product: CSAWAGGYNEQFF.

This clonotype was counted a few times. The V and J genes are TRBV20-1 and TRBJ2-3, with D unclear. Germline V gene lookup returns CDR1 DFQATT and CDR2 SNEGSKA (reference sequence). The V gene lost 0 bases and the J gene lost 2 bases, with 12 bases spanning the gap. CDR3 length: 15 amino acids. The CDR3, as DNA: TGCAGTGCTAGAGATGCGGCTGTCTTCACAGATACGCAGTATTTT. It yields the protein CSARDAAVFTDTQYF.

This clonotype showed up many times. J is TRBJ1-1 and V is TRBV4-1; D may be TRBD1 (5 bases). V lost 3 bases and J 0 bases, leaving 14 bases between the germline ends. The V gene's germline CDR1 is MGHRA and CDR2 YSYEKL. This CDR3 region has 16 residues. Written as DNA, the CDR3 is TGCGCCAGCAGCCAGGGGACCGGGACGGTGAACACTGAAGCTTTCTTT. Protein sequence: CASSQGTGTVNTEAFF.

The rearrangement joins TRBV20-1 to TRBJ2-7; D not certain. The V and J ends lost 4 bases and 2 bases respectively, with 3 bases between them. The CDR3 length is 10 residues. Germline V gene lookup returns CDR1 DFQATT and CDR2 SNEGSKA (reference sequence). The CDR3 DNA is TGCAGTGCTATACCCTACGAGCAGTACTTC. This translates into CSAIPYEQYF.

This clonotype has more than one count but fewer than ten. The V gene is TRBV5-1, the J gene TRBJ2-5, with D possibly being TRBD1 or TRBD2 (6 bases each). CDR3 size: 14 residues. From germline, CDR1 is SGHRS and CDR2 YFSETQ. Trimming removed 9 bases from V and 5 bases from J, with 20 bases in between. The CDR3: CATSEQGAGETQYF. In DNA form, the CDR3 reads TGCGCCACTTCGGAACAGGGCGCGGGGGAGACCCAGTACTTC.

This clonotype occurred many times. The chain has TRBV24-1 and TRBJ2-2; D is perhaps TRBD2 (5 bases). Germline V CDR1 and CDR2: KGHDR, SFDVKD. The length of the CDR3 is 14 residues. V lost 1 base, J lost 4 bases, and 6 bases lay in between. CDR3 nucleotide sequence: TGTGCCACCAGTGATTTTGGGAGCACCGGGGAGCTGTTTTTT. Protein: CATSDFGSTGELFF.

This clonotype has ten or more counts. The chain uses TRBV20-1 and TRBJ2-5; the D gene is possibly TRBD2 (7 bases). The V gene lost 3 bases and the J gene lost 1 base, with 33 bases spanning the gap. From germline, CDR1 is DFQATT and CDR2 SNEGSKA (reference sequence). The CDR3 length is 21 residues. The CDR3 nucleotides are TGCAGTGCTAGTAGTAGTACTGGGGGGCCGAGGCGGGAGTGGGGCCAAGAGACCCAGTACTTC. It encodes CSASSSTGGPRREWGQETQYF.

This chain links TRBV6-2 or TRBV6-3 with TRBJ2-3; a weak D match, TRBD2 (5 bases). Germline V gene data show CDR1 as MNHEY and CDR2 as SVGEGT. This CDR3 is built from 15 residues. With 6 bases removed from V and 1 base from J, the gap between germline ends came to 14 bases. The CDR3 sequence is CASRTTRGGTDTQYF. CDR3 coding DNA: TGTGCCAGCAGGACTACGCGCGGTGGCACAGATACGCAGTATTTT.

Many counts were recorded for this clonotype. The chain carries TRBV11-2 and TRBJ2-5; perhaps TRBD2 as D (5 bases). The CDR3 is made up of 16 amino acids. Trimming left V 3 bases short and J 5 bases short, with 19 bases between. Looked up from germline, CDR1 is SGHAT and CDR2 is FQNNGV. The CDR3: CASSFNSDLRAETQYF. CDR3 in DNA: TGTGCCAGCAGCTTCAACAGTGATTTGAGGGCTGAGACCCAGTACTTC.

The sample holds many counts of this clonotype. The CDR3 DNA reads TGCAGCGTGCTGGACGTAACCTACGAGCAGTACTTC. Its translation: CSVLDVTYEQYF. The V call is TRBV29-1, the J call TRBJ2-7; no reliable D call. Germline values: CDR1 SQVTM, CDR2 ANQGSEA. CDR3 length: 12 residues. Between the trimmed V and J ends, which lost 6 bases and 2 bases, there was a span of 11 bases.

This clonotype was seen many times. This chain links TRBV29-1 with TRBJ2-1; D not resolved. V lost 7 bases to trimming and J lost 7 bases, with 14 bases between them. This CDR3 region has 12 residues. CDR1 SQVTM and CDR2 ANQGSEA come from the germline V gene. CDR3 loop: CSGGSRENEQFF. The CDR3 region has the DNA TGCAGCGGGGGAAGCAGAGAGAATGAGCAGTTCTTC.

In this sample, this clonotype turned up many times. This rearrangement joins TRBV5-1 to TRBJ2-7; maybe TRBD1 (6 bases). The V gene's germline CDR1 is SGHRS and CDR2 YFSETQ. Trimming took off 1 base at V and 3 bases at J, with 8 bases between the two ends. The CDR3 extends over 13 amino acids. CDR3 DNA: TGCGCCAGCAGCTTGAACAGGGACTACGAGCAGTACTTC. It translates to CASSLNRDYEQYF.

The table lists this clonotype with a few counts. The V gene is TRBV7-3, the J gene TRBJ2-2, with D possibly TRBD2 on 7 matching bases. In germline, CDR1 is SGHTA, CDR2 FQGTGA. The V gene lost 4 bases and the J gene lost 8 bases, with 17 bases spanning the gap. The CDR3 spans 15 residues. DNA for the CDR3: TGTGCCAGCAGCTCCCTCGAGGGGGGGTCTGGGGAGCTGTTTTTT. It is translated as CASSSLEGGSGELFF.

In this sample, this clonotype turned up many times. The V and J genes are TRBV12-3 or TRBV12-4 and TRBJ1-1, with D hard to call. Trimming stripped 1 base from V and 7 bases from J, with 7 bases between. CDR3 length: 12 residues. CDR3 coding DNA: TGTGCCAGCAGTTTAGTAAAGGGTGAAGCTTTCTTT. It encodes CASSLVKGEAFF.

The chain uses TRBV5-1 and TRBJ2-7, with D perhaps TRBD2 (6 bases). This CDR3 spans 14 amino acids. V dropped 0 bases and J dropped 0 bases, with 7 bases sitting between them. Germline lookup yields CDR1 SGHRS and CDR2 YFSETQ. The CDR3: CASSLVADSYEQYF. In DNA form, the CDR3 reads TGCGCCAGCAGCTTGGTAGCGGACTCCTACGAGCAGTACTTC.

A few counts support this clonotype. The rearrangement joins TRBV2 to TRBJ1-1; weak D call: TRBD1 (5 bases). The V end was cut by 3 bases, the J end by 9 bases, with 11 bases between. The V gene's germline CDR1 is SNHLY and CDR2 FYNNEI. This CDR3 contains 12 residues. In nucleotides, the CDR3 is TGTGCCAGCAGTGATCTCGACAGTAAAGCTTTCTTT. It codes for CASSDLDSKAFF.

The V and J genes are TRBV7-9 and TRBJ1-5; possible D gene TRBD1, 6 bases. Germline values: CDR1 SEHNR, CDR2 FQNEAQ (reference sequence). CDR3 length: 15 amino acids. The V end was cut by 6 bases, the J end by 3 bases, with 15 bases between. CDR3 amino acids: CASSDDGQPNQPQHF. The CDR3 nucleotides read TGTGCCAGCAGTGATGACGGACAGCCCAATCAGCCCCAGCATTTT.

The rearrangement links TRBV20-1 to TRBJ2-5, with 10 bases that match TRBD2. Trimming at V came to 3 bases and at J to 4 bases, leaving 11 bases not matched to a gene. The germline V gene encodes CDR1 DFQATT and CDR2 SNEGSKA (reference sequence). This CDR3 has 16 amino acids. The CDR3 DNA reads TGCAGTGCTAGTGTGGCAGCGGGAGGGCCGGGAGAGACCCAGTACTTC. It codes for CSASVAAGGPGETQYF.

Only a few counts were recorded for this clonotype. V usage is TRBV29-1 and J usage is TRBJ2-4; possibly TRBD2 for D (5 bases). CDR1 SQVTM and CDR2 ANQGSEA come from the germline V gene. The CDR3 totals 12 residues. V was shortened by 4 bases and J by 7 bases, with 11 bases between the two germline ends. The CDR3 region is CSVVPPGNIQYF. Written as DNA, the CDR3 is TGCAGCGTTGTCCCACCGGGGAACATTCAGTACTTC.

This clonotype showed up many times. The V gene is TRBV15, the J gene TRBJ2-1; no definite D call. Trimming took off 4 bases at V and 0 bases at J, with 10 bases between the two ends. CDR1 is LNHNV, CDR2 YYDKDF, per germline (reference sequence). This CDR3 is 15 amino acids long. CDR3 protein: CATSKAGGSYNEQFF. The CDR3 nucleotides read TGTGCCACCAGCAAGGCCGGTGGCTCCTACAATGAGCAGTTCTTC.

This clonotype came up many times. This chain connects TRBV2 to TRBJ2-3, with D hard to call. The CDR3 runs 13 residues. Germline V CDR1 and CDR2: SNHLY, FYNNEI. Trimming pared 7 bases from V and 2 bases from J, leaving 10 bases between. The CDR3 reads CASNGPFTDTQYF. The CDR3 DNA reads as TGTGCCAGCAATGGACCATTCACAGATACGCAGTATTTT.

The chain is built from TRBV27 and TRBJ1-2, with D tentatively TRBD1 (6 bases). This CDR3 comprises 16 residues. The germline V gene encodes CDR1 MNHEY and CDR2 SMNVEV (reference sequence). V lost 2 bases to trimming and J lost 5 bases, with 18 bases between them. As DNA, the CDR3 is TGTGCCAGCAGTTTAACAGGGCTGGGAAGTGGGTATGGCTACACCTTC. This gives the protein CASSLTGLGSGYGYTF.

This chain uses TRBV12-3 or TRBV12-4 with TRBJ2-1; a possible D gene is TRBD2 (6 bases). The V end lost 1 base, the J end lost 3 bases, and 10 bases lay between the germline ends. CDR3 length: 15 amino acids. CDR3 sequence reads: CASSLEGRHYNEQFF. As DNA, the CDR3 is TGTGCCAGCAGTTTAGAGGGGAGGCACTACAATGAGCAGTTCTTC.

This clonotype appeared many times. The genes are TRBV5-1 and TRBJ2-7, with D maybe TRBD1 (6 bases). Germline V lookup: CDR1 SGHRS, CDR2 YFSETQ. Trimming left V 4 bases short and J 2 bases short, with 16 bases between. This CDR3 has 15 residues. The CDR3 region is CASSRSSSGAYEQYF. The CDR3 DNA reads TGCGCCAGCAGCCGATCCTCATCAGGGGCCTACGAGCAGTACTTC.

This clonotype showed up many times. CDR3 protein: CASSAGTSGNNEQFF. CDR3 sequence (DNA): TGTGCCAGCAGCGCCGGGACTAGCGGGAACAATGAGCAGTTCTTC. The V and J genes are TRBV11-2 and TRBJ2-1; 13 bases map to TRBD2. The CDR3 loop spans 15 amino acids. Germline loops: CDR1 SGHAT, CDR2 FQNNGV. Unmatched junction bases numbered 3, after V lost 5 bases and J lost 5 bases.

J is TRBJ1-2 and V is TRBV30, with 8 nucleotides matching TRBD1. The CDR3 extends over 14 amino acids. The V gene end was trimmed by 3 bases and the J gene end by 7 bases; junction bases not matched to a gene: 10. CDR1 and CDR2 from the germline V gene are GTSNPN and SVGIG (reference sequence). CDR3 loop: CAWRGQGAQSGYTF. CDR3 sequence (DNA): TGTGCCTGGAGAGGTCAGGGGGCGCAATCTGGCTACACCTTC.

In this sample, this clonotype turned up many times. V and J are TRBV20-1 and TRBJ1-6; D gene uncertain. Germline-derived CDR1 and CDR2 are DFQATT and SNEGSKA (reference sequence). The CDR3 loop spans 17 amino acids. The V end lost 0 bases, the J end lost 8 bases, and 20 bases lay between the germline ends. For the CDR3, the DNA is TGCAGTGCTAGAGATCTTATCCTGGGGAATAAGGATTCACCCCTCCACTTT. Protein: CSARDLILGNKDSPLHF.